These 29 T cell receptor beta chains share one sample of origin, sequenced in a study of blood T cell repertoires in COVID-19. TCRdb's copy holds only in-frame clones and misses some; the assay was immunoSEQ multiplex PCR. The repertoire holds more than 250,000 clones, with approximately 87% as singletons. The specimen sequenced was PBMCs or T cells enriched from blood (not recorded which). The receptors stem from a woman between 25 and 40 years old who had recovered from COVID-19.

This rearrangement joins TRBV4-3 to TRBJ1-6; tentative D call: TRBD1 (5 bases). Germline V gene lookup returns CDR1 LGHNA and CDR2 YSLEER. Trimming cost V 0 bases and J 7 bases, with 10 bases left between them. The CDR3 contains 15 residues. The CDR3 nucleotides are TGCGCCAGCAGCCAAGATCCAGGGAGGAATTCACCCCTCCACTTT. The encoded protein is CASSQDPGRNSPLHF.

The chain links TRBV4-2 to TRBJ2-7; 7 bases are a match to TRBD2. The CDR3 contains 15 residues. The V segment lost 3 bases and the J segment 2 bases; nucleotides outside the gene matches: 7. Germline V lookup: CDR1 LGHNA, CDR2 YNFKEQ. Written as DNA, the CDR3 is TGTGCCAGCAGCCAGTACGGTGCGGGGGCCTACGAGCAGTACTTC. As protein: CASSQYGAGAYEQYF.

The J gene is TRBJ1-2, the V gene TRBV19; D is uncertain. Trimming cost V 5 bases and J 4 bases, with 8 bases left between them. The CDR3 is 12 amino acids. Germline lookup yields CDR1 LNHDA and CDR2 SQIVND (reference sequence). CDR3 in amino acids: CASSQDFYGYTF. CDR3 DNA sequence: TGTGCCAGTAGTCAGGATTTCTATGGCTACACCTTC.

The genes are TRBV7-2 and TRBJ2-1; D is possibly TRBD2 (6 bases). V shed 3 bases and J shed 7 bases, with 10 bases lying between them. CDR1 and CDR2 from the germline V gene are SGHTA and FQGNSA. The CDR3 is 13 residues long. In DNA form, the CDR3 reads TGTGCCAGCAGCTTTGGCCGGGAGAATGAGCAGTTCTTC. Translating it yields CASSFGRENEQFF.

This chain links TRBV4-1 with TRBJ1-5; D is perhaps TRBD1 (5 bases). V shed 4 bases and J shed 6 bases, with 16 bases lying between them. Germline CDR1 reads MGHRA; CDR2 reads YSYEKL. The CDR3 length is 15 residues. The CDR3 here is CASSPWEGRVQPQHF. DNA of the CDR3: TGCGCCAGCAGCCCCTGGGAGGGGCGGGTTCAGCCCCAGCATTTT.

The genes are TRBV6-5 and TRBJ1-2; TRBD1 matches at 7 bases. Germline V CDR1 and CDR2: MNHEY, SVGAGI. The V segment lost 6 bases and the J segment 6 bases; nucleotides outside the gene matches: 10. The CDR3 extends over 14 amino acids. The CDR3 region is CASSRPGGSNGYTF. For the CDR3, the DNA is TGTGCCAGCAGCCGCCCAGGGGGTTCCAATGGCTACACCTTC.

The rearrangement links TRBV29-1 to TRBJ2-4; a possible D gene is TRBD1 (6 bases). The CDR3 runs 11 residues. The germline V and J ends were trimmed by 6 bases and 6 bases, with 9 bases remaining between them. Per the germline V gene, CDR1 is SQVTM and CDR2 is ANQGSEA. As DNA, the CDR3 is TGCAGCGTCCCCAGGGGAAACATTCAGTACTTC. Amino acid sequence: CSVPRGNIQYF.

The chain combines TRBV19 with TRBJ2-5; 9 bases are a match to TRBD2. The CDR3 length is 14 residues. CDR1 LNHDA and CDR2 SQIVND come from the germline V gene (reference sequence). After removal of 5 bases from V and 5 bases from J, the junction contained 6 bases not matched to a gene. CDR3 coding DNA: TGTGCCAGTAGTCGGCGGGGGGGCAGGGAGACCCAGTACTTC. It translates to CASSRRGGRETQYF.

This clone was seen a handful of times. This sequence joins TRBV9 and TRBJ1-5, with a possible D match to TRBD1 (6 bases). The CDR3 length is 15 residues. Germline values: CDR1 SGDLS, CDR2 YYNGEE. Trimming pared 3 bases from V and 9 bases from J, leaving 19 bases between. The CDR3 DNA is TGTGCCAGCAGCGCAACCGGGACAAGCGACCGGCCCCAGCATTTT. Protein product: CASSATGTSDRPQHF.

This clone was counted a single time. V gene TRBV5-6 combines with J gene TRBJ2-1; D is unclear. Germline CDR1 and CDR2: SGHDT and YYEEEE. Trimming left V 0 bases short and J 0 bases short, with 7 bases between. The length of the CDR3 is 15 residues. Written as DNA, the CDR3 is TGTGCCAGCAGCTTGGGCCGGGTCTCCTACAATGAGCAGTTCTTC. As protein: CASSLGRVSYNEQFF. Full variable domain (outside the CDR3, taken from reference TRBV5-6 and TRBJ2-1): DAGVTQSPTHLIKTRGQQVTLRCSPKSGHDTVSWYQQALGQGPQFIFQYYEEEERQRGNFPDRFSGHQFPNYSSELNVNALLLGDSALYLCASSLGRVSYNEQFFGPGTRLTVL.

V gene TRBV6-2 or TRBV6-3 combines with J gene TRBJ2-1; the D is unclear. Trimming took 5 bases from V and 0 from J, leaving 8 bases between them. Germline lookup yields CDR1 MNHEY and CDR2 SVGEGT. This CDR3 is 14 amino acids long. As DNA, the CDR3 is TGTGCCAGCAGTCTCCCGGGCTCCTACAATGAGCAGTTCTTC. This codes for CASSLPGSYNEQFF.

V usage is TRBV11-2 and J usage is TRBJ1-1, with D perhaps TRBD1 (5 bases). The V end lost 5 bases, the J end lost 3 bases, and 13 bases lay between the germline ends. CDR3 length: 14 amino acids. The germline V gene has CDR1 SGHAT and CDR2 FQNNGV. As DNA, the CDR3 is TGTGCCAGCAGCCCCCCGGGGGGAGACACTGAAGCTTTCTTT. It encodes CASSPPGGDTEAFF.

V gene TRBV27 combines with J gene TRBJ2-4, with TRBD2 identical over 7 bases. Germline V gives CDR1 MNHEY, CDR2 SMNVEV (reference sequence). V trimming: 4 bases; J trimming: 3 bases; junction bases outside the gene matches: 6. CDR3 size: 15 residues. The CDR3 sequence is CASSWEGRGKNIQYF. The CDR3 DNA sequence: TGTGCCAGCAGTTGGGAGGGAAGGGGCAAAAACATTCAGTACTTC.

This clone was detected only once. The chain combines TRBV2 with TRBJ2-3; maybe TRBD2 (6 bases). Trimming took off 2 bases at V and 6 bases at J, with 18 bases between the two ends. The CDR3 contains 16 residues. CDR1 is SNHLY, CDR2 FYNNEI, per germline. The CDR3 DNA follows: TGTGCCAGCAGTGAAACCCCTAGCGTCCGACTTGATACGCAGTATTTT. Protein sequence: CASSETPSVRLDTQYF.

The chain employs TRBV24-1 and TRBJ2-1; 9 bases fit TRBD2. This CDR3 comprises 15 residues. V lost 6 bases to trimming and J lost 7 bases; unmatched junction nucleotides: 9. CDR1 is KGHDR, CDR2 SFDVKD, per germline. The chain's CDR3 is CATSPTSGPWNEQFF. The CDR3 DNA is TGTGCCACCAGTCCGACTAGCGGCCCTTGGAATGAGCAGTTCTTC.

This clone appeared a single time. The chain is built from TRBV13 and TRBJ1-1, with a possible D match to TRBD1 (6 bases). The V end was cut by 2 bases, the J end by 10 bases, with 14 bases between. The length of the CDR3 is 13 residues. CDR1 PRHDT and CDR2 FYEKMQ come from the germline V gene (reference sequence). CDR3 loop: CASSLFGRTAAFF. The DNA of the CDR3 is TGTGCCAGCAGCTTATTCGGGAGGACAGCAGCTTTCTTT.

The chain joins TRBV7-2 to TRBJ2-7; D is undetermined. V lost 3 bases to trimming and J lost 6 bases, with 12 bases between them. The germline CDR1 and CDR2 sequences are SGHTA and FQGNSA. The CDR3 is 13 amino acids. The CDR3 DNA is TGTGCCAGCAGCTTCGCGGCGCGCGGCGAGCAGTACTTC. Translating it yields CASSFAARGEQYF.

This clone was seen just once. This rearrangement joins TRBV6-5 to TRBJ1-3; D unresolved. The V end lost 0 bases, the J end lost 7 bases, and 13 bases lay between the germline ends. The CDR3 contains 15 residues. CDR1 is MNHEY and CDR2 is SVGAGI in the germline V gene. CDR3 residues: CASSYSREGGNTIYF. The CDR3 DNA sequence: TGTGCCAGCAGTTACTCGAGAGAGGGTGGGAACACCATATATTTT.

The CDR3 loop reads CASSAGTGVTGYTF. The CDR3 coding sequence is TGTGCCAGCAGTGCCGGGACAGGGGTTACCGGCTACACCTTC. The chain carries TRBV28 and TRBJ1-2; 10 bases are a match to TRBD1. The CDR3 covers 14 residues. V shed 5 bases, J shed 8 bases, and the junction held 8 bases outside the gene matches. Germline CDR1 and CDR2: MDHEN and SYDVKM.

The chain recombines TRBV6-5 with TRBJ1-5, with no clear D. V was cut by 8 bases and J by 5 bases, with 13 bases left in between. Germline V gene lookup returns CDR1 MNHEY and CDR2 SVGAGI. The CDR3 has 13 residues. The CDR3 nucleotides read TGTGCCAGCGGACCGGGAGGACATCAGCCCCAGCATTTT. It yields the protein CASGPGGHQPQHF.

For the CDR3, the DNA is TGTGCCACCAAGCTCTGGGATGGTACGGGGGCTAATGAAAAACTGTTTTTT. It translates to CATKLWDGTGANEKLFF. V usage is TRBV27 and J usage is TRBJ1-4; D is possibly TRBD1 (5 bases). The germline V gene has CDR1 MNHEY and CDR2 SMNVEV (reference sequence). The CDR3 runs 17 residues. V was trimmed by 10 bases and J by 3 bases, leaving 24 bases between them.

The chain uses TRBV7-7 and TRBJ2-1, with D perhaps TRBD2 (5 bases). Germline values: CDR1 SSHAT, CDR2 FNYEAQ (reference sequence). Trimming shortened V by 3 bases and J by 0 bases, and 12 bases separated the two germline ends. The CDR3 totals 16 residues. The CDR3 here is CASSLCGGSSYNEQFF. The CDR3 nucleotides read TGTGCCAGCAGCTTGTGCGGTGGGAGCTCCTACAATGAGCAGTTCTTC.

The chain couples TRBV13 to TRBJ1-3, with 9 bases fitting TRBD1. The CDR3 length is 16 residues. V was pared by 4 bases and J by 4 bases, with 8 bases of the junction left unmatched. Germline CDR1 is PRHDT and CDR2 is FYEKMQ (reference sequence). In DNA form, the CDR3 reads TGTGCCAGCAGCTCCTCCGGACAGGGGAAAGGAAACACCATATATTTT. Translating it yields CASSSSGQGKGNTIYF.

The CDR3 nucleotides read TGTGCCAGCAGCGACTACTGGAGCGGGGGTACCGGGGAGCTGTTTTTT. Translated: CASSDYWSGGTGELFF. The rearrangement uses TRBV7-9 and TRBJ2-2, with 8 bases identical to TRBD2. CDR3 length: 16 residues. J gave up 5 bases and V 5 bases, and 10 bases lay outside the gene matches. Germline CDR1 reads SEHNR; CDR2 reads FQNEAQ (reference sequence).

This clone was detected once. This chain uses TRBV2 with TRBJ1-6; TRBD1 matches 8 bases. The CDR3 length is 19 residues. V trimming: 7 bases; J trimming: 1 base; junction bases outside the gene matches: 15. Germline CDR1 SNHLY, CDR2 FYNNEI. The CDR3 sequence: CASILLQSDRVSYNSPLHF. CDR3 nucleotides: TGTGCCAGCATCCTTCTCCAGTCGGACAGGGTGTCCTATAATTCACCCCTCCACTTT.

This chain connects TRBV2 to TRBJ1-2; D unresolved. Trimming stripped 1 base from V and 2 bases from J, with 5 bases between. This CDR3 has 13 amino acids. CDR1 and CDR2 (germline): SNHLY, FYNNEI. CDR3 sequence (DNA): TGTGCCAGCAGTGAAGTAGCCAACTATGGCTACACCTTC. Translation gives CASSEVANYGYTF.

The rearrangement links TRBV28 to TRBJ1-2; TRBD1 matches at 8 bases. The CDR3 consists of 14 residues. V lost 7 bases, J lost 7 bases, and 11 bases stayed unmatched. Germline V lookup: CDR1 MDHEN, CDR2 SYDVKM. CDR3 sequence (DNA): TGTGCCAGCACCTTGACCCAGGGGGCGTTTGGCTACACCTTC. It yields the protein CASTLTQGAFGYTF.

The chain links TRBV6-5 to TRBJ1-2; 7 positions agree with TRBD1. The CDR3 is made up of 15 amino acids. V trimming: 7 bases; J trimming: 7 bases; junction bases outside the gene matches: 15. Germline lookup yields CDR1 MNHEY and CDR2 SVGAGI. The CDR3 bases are TGTGCCAGCACCCTTGACCCGGGGACAGCCCGTGGCTACACCTTC. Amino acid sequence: CASTLDPGTARGYTF.

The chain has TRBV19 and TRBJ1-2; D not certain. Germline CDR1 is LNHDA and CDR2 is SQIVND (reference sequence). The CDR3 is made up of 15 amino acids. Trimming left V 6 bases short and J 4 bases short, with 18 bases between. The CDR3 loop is CASRETSGRFYGYTF. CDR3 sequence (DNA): TGTGCCAGTAGAGAGACATCCGGCCGGTTCTATGGCTACACCTTC. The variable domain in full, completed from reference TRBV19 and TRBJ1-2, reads DGGITQSPKYLFRKEGQNVTLSCEQNLNHDAMYWYRQDPGQGLRLIYYSQIVNDFQKGDIAEGYSVSREKKESFPLTVTSAQKNPTAFYLCASRETSGRFYGYTFGSGTRLTVV.